The text below deals with one T cell receptor (beta chain). What it recognizes is unknown. This specimen belongs to a study of cytomegalovirus exposure and HLA in healthy donors. Broader study findings: Despite most TCR sequences being rare, some public TCRs occurred in many donors. Subsequent analysis of the roughly 120 validation repertoires found a tendency for first-cohort TCR clusters to co-occur. Altogether, about 160 TCR beta chains were recorded as cytomegalovirus-associated.

The repertoire was sequenced with immunoSEQ multiplex PCR; TCRdb's copy has only in-frame clones and lacks some. The data contain hundreds of thousands of clones, roughly 84% of them singletons. Per germline, CDR1 SGHVS and CDR2 FQNEAQ. V was cut by 3 bases and J by 3 bases, with 8 bases left in between. This CDR3 region has 13 residues. The rearrangement uses TRBV7-8 and TRBJ2-5; D is ambiguous. The sample consisted of PBMCs. The TCR was taken from a man aged 18 to 35 in good health and CMV-seropositive. The CDR3: CASSFMGKETQYF. In DNA, the CDR3 is TGTGCCAGCAGCTTTATGGGAAAAGAGACCCAGTACTTC.